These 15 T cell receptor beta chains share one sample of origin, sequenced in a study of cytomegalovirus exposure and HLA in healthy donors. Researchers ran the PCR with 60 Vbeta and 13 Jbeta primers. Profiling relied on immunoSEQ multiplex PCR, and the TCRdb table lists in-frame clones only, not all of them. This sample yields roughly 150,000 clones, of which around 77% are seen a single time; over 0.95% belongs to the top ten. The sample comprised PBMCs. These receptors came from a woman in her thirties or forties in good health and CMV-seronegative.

CDR3 in DNA: TGTGCCAGCAGTCCGACGGGACAGGGGGATAATGGCTACACCTTC. Translation: CASSPTGQGDNGYTF. The chain combines TRBV27 with TRBJ1-2, with TRBD1 matching 11 bases. Germline trimming cut 5 bases from V and 6 bases from J; bases unmatched to any gene: 8. The CDR3 spans 15 residues. CDR1 MNHEY and CDR2 SMNVEV come from the germline V gene (reference sequence).

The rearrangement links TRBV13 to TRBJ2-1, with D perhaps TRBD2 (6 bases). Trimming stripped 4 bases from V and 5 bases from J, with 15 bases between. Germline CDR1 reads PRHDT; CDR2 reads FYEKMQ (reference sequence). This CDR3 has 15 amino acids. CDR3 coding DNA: TGTGCCAGCAGCTCAAGCGGGTCAGGAGACAATGAGCAGTTCTTC. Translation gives CASSSSGSGDNEQFF.

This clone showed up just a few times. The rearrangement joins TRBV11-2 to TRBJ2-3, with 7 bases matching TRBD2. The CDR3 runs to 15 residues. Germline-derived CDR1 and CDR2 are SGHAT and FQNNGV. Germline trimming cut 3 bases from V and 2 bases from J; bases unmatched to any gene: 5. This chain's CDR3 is CASSLAGDPTDTQYF. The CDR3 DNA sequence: TGTGCCAGCAGCTTGGCGGGGGACCCCACAGATACGCAGTATTTT.

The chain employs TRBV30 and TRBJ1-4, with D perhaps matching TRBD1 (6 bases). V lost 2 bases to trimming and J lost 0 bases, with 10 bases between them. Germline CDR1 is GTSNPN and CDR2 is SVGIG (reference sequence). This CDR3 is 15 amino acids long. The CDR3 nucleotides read TGTGCCTGGAGTTCTCGACAGGCAACTAATGAAAAACTGTTTTTT. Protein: CAWSSRQATNEKLFF. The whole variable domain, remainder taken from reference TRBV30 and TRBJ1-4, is SQTIHQWPATLVQPVGSPLSLECTVEGTSNPNLYWYRQAAGRGLQLLFYSVGIGQISSEVPQNLSASRPQDRQFILSSKKLLLSDSGFYLCAWSSRQATNEKLFFGSGTQLSVL.

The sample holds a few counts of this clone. This CDR3 reads CASSPQNSGAEAFF. The CDR3 coding sequence is TGTGCCAGCAGCCCTCAAAATAGTGGTGCTGAAGCTTTCTTT. The rearrangement joins TRBV9 to TRBJ1-1; D gene unclear. Germline V gene sequence: CDR1 SGDLS, CDR2 YYNGEE. This CDR3 contains 14 residues. The germline V and J ends were trimmed by 4 bases and 6 bases, with 16 bases remaining between them.

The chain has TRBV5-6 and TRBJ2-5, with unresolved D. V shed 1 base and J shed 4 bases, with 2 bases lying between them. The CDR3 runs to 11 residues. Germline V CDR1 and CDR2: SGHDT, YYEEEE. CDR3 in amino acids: CASSLRETQYF. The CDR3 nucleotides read TGTGCCAGCAGCTTGCGAGAGACCCAGTACTTC.

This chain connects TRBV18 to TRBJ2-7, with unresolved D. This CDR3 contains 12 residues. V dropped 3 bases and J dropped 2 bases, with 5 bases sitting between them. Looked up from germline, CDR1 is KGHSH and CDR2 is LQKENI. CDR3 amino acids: CASSPSAYEQYF. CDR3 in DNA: TGTGCCAGCTCACCCTCAGCCTACGAGCAGTACTTC.

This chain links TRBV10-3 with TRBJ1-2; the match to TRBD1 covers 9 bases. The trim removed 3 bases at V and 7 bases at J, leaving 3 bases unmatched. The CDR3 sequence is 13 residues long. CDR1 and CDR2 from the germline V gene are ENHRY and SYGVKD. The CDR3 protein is CAISDVTGGGYTF. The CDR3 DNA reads TGTGCCATCAGTGATGTGACAGGGGGTGGCTACACCTTC.

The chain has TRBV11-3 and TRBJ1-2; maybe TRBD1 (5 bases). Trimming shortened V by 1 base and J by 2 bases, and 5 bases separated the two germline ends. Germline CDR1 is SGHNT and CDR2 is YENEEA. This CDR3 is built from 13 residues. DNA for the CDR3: TGTGCCAGCAGCTTAGCAGGGAACTATGGCTACACCTTC. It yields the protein CASSLAGNYGYTF. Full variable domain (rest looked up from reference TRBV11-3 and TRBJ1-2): EAGVVQSPRYKIIEKKQPVAFWCNPISGHNTLYWYLQNLGQGPELLIRYENEEAVDDSQLPKDRFSAERLKGVDSTLKIQPAELGDSAVYLCASSLAGNYGYTFGSGTRLTVV.

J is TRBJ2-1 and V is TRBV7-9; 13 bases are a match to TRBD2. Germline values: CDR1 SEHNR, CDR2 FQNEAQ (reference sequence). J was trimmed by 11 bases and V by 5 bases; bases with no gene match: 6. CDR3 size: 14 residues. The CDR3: CASSPTSGRAKQFF. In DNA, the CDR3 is TGTGCCAGCAGCCCTACTAGCGGGAGGGCTAAGCAGTTCTTC. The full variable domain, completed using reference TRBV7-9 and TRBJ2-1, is DTGVSQNPRHKITKRGQNVTFRCDPISEHNRLYWYRQTLGQGPEFLTYFQNEAQLEKSRLLSDRFSAERPKGSFSTLEIQRTEQGDSAMYLCASSPTSGRAKQFFGPGTRLTVL.

The CDR3 loop reads CASSGPGGRAGRPLQETQYF. CDR3 coding DNA: TGTGCCAGCAGTGGGCCGGGCGGGAGAGCAGGCCGGCCTCTACAAGAGACCCAGTACTTC. V is TRBV6-1 and J is TRBJ2-5; 7 positions agree with TRBD2. The V segment lost 4 bases and the J segment 2 bases; nucleotides outside the gene matches: 22. The CDR3 runs 20 residues. The germline CDR1 and CDR2 sequences are MNHNS and SASEGT.

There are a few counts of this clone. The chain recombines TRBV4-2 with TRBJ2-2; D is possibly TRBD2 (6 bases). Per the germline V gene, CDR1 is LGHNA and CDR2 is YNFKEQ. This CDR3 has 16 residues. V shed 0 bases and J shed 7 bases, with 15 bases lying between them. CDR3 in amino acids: CASSQDPSVGGGELFF. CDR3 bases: TGTGCCAGCAGCCAAGATCCCAGCGTGGGAGGCGGGGAGCTGTTTTTT.

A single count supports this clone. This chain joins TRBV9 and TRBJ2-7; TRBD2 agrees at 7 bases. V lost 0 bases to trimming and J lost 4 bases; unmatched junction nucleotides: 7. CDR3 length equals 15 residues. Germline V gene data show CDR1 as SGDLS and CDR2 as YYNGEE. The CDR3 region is CASSVDAGVEYEQYF. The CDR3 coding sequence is TGTGCCAGCAGCGTAGACGCGGGAGTGGAGTACGAGCAGTACTTC.

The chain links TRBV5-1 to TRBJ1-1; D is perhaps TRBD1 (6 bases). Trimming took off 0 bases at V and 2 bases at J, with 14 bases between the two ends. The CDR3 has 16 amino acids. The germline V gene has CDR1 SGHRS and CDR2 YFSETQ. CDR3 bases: TGCGCCAGCAGCTTGGAACCTGCGGGGGCAAACACTGAAGCTTTCTTT. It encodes CASSLEPAGANTEAFF.

As DNA, the CDR3 is TGTGCCAGCAGCGTCTTCGACAGGCCAACCTACGAGCAGTACTTC. Translating it yields CASSVFDRPTYEQYF. The V and J genes are TRBV9 and TRBJ2-7; possibly TRBD1 for D (6 bases). Germline loops: CDR1 SGDLS, CDR2 YYNGEE. The ends were cut back, 2 bases at V and 2 bases at J, with 14 bases in the middle. The CDR3 extends over 15 amino acids.